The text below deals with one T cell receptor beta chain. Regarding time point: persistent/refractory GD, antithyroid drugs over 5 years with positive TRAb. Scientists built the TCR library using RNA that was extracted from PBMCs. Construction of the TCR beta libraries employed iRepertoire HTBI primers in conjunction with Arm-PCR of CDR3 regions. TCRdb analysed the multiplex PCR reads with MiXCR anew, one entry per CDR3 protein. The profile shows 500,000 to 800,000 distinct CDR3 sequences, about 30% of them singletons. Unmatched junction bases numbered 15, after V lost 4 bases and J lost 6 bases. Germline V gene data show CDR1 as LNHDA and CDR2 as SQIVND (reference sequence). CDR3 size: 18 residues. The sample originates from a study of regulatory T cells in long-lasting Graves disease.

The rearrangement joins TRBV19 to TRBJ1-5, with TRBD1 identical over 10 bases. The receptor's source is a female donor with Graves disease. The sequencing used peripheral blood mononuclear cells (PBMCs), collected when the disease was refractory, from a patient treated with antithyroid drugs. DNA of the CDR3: TGTGCCAGTAGTAAACCGAGAGACGGACAGGGGGTTCGTCAGCCCCAGCATTTT. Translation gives CASSKPRDGQGVRQPQHF.